This record concerns one T cell receptor beta chain sequence. The data stem from a study of OX40 agonist ivuxolimab in advanced cancers. Clones were sequenced by immunoSEQ multiplex PCR, and TCRdb holds only the in-frame ones, with some missing. The sample gives approximately 82,000 clones, about nine tenths of which show up once; about 2% is in the top ten. Patients were excluded for autoimmune disease history or systemic immunosuppression. Germline-derived CDR1 and CDR2 are SGHNT and YYREEE (reference sequence). CDR3 length equals 15 residues. Trimming cost V 0 bases and J 5 bases, with 14 bases left between them.

The sample consisted of CD4+ or CD8+ T cells sorted from blood, taken in a trial of the OX40 agonist ivuxolimab. This TCR came from an adult with an advanced solid tumor such as melanoma, head and neck, liver or kidney cancer. J is TRBJ2-5 and V is TRBV5-4; D is undetermined. This CDR3 is CASSLGTVVSETQYF. As DNA, the CDR3 is TGTGCCAGCAGCTTGGGGACGGTCGTATCGGAGACCCAGTACTTC.